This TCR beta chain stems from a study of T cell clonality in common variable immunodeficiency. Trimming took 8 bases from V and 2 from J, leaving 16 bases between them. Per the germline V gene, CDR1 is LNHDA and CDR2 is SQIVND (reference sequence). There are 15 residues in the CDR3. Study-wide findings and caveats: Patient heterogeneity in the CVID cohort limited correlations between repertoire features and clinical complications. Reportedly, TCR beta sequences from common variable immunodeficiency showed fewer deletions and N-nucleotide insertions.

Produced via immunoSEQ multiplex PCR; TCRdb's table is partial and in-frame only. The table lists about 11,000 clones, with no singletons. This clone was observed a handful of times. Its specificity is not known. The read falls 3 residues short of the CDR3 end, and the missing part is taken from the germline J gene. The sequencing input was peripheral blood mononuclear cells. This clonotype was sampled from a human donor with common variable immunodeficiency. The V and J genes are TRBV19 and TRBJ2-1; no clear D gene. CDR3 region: CASSSGGSPYNEQFF. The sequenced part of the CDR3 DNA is TGTGCCAGTTCATCCGGCGGCAGTCCCTACAATGAG.